The T cell receptor (beta chain) under discussion was sequenced for a study of cytomegalovirus exposure and HLA in healthy donors. Study-level findings and limits: In vitro work confirmed that three CMV-associated chains recognize CMV antigens. TCR clusters originating in the first cohort tended to co-occur in the roughly 120 validation repertoires, according to a later analysis.

The donors were part of the roughly 110-subject validation cohort, which stood apart from the roughly 700-subject first cohort. Comments on this clone: Antigen specificity is unknown.

Sequenced by immunoSEQ multiplex PCR; TCRdb stores in-frame clones only, minus some. The table lists approximately 150,000 clones, around nine tenths of them singletons. The CDR3 extends over 13 amino acids. V was trimmed by 1 base and J by 3 bases, leaving 9 bases between them. Per germline, CDR1 SQVTM and CDR2 ANQGSEA. What was sequenced was PBMCs. The chain has TRBV29-1 and TRBJ1-1; D perhaps matches TRBD1 (5 bases). The source is a woman under 40 in good health and CMV-seronegative. CDR3 nucleotide sequence: TGCAGCGTTGAAGGTCTCAGGGACACTGAAGCTTTCTTT. This codes for CSVEGLRDTEAFF.